Following are 8 T cell receptor beta chains from one sample sequenced in a study of lymphopenia after photon versus proton radiotherapy (dated by TCRdb to 2018 to 2020). Libraries were constructed by the immunoSEQ multiplex PCR assay. TCRdb re-hosts the immuneACCESS table, in-frame sequences only. Its copies lack some clones; in the studies checked, an unresolved V gene accounts for under half of them, and the cause for the rest is not known. A total of 25,000 to 30,000 clones appear in this sample, approximately 90% of them only once. The top ten clonotypes cover roughly 50% of the sample. This sample comprised peripheral blood, obtained from a patient treated with proton-based radiotherapy. These receptors were taken from a woman aged 55-70 years with cholangiocarcinoma. Some clones in this sample may be carry-over from other donors' samples.

The chain uses TRBV6-1 and TRBJ1-3; possibly TRBD1 for D (6 bases). The length of the CDR3 is 16 residues. V shed 4 bases and J shed 4 bases, with 17 bases lying between them. Germline loops: CDR1 MNHNS, CDR2 SASEGT. This chain's CDR3 is CASSVLTGSGGNTIYF. In DNA, the CDR3 is TGTGCCAGCAGTGTACTGACAGGAAGCGGAGGAAACACCATATATTTT.

Only one count was recorded for this clone. The V call is TRBV7-2, the J call TRBJ2-7; D is possibly TRBD1 (6 bases). Trimming stripped 6 bases from V and 3 bases from J, with 18 bases between. The CDR3 spans 15 residues. Germline lookup yields CDR1 SGHTA and CDR2 FQGNSA. The CDR3, as DNA: TGTGCCAGCAGGAAATCAGGGGCCCAGAACTACGAGCAGTACTTC. Amino acids: CASRKSGAQNYEQYF.

This chain joins TRBV18 and TRBJ2-5, with TRBD1 matching 9 bases. The germline CDR1 and CDR2 sequences are KGHSH and LQKENI. J lost 11 bases, V lost 6 bases, and 13 bases had no gene match. The CDR3 is 14 residues long. The DNA of the CDR3 is TGTGCCAGCTCCAACTCGGGACAGGGTAGAGAGCAGTACTTC. Protein: CASSNSGQGREQYF.

The chain has TRBV5-6 and TRBJ1-1, with D uncertain. V lost 1 base to trimming and J lost 7 bases, with 11 bases between them. There are 13 residues in the CDR3. CDR1 and CDR2 from the germline V gene are SGHDT and YYEEEE. CDR3 nucleotide sequence: TGTGCCAGCAGCTTGTTCCCGGGCATTGAAGCTTTCTTT. The encoded protein is CASSLFPGIEAFF. Supplemented by reference TRBV5-6 and TRBJ1-1, the full variable domain reads DAGVTQSPTHLIKTRGQQVTLRCSPKSGHDTVSWYQQALGQGPQFIFQYYEEEERQRGNFPDRFSGHQFPNYSSELNVNALLLGDSALYLCASSLFPGIEAFFGQGTRLTVV.

In DNA form, the CDR3 reads TGTGCCAGCAGCTTAGGGGGTGGGACTAGCGGCTCCTACGAGCAGTACTTC. Translation gives CASSLGGGTSGSYEQYF. The V call is TRBV7-9, the J call TRBJ2-7; 11 nucleotides match TRBD2. Germline loops: CDR1 SEHNR, CDR2 FQNEAQ (reference sequence). The CDR3 runs to 17 residues. Trimming at V came to 1 base and at J to 0 bases, leaving 5 bases not matched to a gene.

The chain links TRBV7-2 to TRBJ1-1, with 8 nucleotides matching TRBD1. Looked up from germline, CDR1 is SGHTA and CDR2 is FQGNSA. CDR3 length: 14 residues. J gave up 7 bases and V 6 bases, and 10 bases lay outside the gene matches. The CDR3 spells CASSQDRAIIEAFF. CDR3 coding DNA: TGTGCCAGCAGTCAGGACAGGGCTATTATTGAAGCTTTCTTT.

This chain connects TRBV7-2 to TRBJ2-6; possibly TRBD2 for D (5 bases). The CDR3 contains 17 residues. Germline CDR1 is SGHTA and CDR2 is FQGNSA. V lost 3 bases and J 1 base, leaving 13 bases between the germline ends. The CDR3 DNA is TGTGCCAGCAGCTTCGCGACCACTAGGTCTGGGGCCAACGTCCTGACTTTC. Amino acids: CASSFATTRSGANVLTF. Complete variable domain (other parts from reference TRBV7-2 and TRBJ2-6): GAGVSQSPSNKVTEKGKDVELRCDPISGHTALYWYRQSLGQGLEFLIYFQGNSAPDKSGLPSDRFSAERTGGSVSTLTIQRTQQEDSAVYLCASSFATTRSGANVLTFGAGSRLTVL.

The chain combines TRBV6-5 with TRBJ2-2; TRBD1 or TRBD2 may be the D gene (5 bases each). Germline V CDR1 and CDR2: MNHEY, SVGAGI. V lost 2 bases and J lost 5, with 12 bases in between. The CDR3 length is 15 residues. The CDR3 DNA sequence: TGTGCCAGCAGTTACGGGACGGTGGGGACCGGGGAGCTGTTTTTT. This gives the protein CASSYGTVGTGELFF.